The rows below give T cell receptor beta chains drawn from one sample of a study of B cell selection in AIRE deficiency. TCRdb's table, derived via immunoSEQ multiplex PCR, lists solely in-frame clones and lacks some. The sample holds 20,000 to 25,000 clones, less than 98% seen once. The sequencing sample was made of conventional CD4+ T cells sorted from PBMCs. Receptors were obtained from a human donor with AIRE deficiency. The CDR3 runs from the conserved cysteine through the conserved F or W. Fields, in order: V gene, D gene, J gene, clone size, CDR3 protein, CDR3 DNA. A D gene is named only where the DNA matches it firmly. Clone size appears in some rows only: once, few, many, or a class for an expanded clone.

v_gene: TRBV10-3
d_gene: TRBD2
j_gene: TRBJ2-5
abundance: -
CDR3aa: CAISGTSEETQYF
CDR3nt: TGTGCCATCAGTGGGACTAGCGAGGAGACCCAGTACTTC

v_gene: TRBV11-2
d_gene: -
j_gene: TRBJ2-3
abundance: -
CDR3aa: CASSLAVADTQYF
CDR3nt: TGTGCCAGCAGCTTAGCGGTGGCAGATACGCAGTATTTT

v_gene: TRBV7-9
d_gene: -
j_gene: TRBJ2-3
abundance: -
CDR3aa: CASSFEGGTDTQYF
CDR3nt: TGTGCCAGCAGCTTCGAGGGGGGCACAGATACGCAGTATTTT

v_gene: TRBV9
d_gene: -
j_gene: TRBJ1-1
abundance: -
CDR3aa: CASSTNPTGGTEAFF
CDR3nt: TGTGCCAGCAGCACCAACCCGACAGGAGGAACTGAAGCTTTCTTT

v_gene: TRBV11-3
d_gene: -
j_gene: TRBJ1-1
abundance: -
CDR3aa: CASSFNRANTEAFF
CDR3nt: TGTGCCAGCAGCTTCAACAGGGCGAACACTGAAGCTTTCTTT

v_gene: TRBV10-3
d_gene: -
j_gene: TRBJ1-5
abundance: once
CDR3aa: CAISVGGDNQPQHF
CDR3nt: TGTGCCATCAGTGTGGGGGGAGACAATCAGCCCCAGCATTTT

v_gene: TRBV5-1
d_gene: TRBD1
j_gene: TRBJ2-7
abundance: -
CDR3aa: CASSSKDPYATGGLWNEQYF
CDR3nt: TGCGCCAGCAGCTCCAAAGATCCCTATGCGACAGGGGGCCTTTGGAACGAGCAGTACTTC

v_gene: TRBV7-3
d_gene: TRBD1
j_gene: TRBJ2-6
abundance: -
CDR3aa: CASSVQGTGANVLTF
CDR3nt: TGTGCCAGCAGCGTACAGGGGACTGGGGCCAACGTCCTGACTTTC

v_gene: TRBV18
d_gene: -
j_gene: TRBJ1-2
abundance: -
CDR3aa: CASSPLGELAGYGYTF
CDR3nt: TGTGCCAGCTCACCACTTGGAGAACTAGCGGGCTATGGCTACACCTTC

v_gene: TRBV7-9
d_gene: -
j_gene: TRBJ1-1
abundance: -
CDR3aa: CASSTSNTEAFF
CDR3nt: TGTGCCAGCAGTACAAGTAACACTGAAGCTTTCTTT

v_gene: TRBV5-1
d_gene: -
j_gene: TRBJ2-2
abundance: -
CDR3aa: CASSLATGELFF
CDR3nt: TGCGCCAGCAGCTTGGCTACCGGGGAGCTGTTTTTT

v_gene: TRBV12-2
d_gene: -
j_gene: TRBJ2-2
abundance: -
CDR3aa: CASRLAGWEGTTGELFF
CDR3nt: TGTGCAAGTCGCTTAGCTGGGTGGGAGGGGACCACCGGGGAGCTGTTTTTT

v_gene: TRBV4-1
d_gene: TRBD2
j_gene: TRBJ2-5
abundance: once
CDR3aa: CASSQVRGAQGGSETQYF
CDR3nt: TGCGCCAGCAGCCAAGTGCGGGGGGCCCAAGGGGGTTCAGAGACCCAGTACTTC

v_gene: TRBV5-1
d_gene: -
j_gene: TRBJ2-7
abundance: -
CDR3aa: CASSLIRGTPETYEQYF
CDR3nt: TGCGCCAGCAGCTTGATTAGGGGCACACCCGAGACCTACGAGCAGTACTTC

v_gene: TRBV15
d_gene: -
j_gene: TRBJ2-3
abundance: -
CDR3aa: CATSSDPSTDTQYF
CDR3nt: TGTGCCACCAGCAGTGATCCGAGCACAGATACGCAGTATTTT

v_gene: TRBV19
d_gene: -
j_gene: TRBJ2-1
abundance: -
CDR3aa: CASSRGFEQFF
CDR3nt: TGTGCCAGTAGCCGCGGATTTGAGCAGTTCTTC

v_gene: TRBV4-3
d_gene: -
j_gene: TRBJ2-2
abundance: -
CDR3aa: CASSQEGGVLTGELFF
CDR3nt: TGCGCCAGCAGCCAAGAAGGGGGGGTCCTCACCGGGGAGCTGTTTTTT

v_gene: TRBV7-3
d_gene: -
j_gene: TRBJ2-2
abundance: -
CDR3aa: CASSSPGNTGELFF
CDR3nt: TGTGCCAGCAGCTCCCCAGGGAACACCGGGGAGCTGTTTTTT

v_gene: TRBV28
d_gene: -
j_gene: TRBJ2-5
abundance: -
CDR3aa: CASSDVGGAYQETQYF
CDR3nt: TGTGCCAGCAGCGACGTGGGGGGGGCCTACCAAGAGACCCAGTACTTC

v_gene: TRBV19
d_gene: -
j_gene: TRBJ2-1
abundance: -
CDR3aa: CASSLPGTTNEQFF
CDR3nt: TGTGCCAGTAGCCTCCCGGGGACCACCAATGAGCAGTTCTTC

v_gene: TRBV6-6
d_gene: -
j_gene: TRBJ2-7
abundance: -
CDR3aa: CASRRPGGIDEQYF
CDR3nt: TGTGCCAGCAGAAGACCAGGTGGGATCGACGAGCAGTACTTC

v_gene: TRBV4-1
d_gene: -
j_gene: TRBJ1-4
abundance: -
CDR3aa: CASSPGAANEKLFF
CDR3nt: TGCGCCAGCAGCCCTGGTGCGGCTAATGAAAAACTGTTTTTT

v_gene: TRBV25-1
d_gene: -
j_gene: TRBJ2-7
abundance: -
CDR3aa: CASSGTSYYEQYF
CDR3nt: TGTGCCAGCAGCGGGACATCCTACTACGAGCAGTACTTC